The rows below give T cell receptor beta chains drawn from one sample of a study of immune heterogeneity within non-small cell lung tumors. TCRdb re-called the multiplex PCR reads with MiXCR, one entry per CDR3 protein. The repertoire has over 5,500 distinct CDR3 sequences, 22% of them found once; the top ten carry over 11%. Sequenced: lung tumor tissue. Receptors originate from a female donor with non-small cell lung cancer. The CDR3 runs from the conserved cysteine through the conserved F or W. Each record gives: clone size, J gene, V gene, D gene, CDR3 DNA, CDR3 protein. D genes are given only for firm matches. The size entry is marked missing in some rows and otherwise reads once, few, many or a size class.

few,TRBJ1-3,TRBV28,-,TGTGCCAGCACCCAAGACAGCGCCCCTGGAAACACCATATATTTT,CASTQDSAPGNTIYF
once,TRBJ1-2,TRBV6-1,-,TGTGCCAGCAGTGAAGCAGCACGGATTGCAGGCTACACCTTC,CASSEAARIAGYTF
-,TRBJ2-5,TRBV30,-,TGTGCCTGGCTTAGCCAGTCGTATGCGGAGACCCAGTACTTC,CAWLSQSYAETQYF
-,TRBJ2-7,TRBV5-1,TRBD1,TGCGCCAGCAGCTTGGATGGACAGGGGGTGTACGAGCAGTACTTC,CASSLDGQGVYEQYF
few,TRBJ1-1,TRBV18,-,TGTGCCAGCTCACCCACCGGACCCTTCCCTGGCACTGAAGCTTTCTTT,CASSPTGPFPGTEAFF
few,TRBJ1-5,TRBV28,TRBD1,TGTGCCAGCAGTTCGGCTGACAGGGGGCTAAATCAGCCCCAGCATTTT,CASSSADRGLNQPQHF
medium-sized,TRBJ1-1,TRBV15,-,TGTGCCACCAGCAGGAGAGGGGGGGGTAACACTGAAGCTTTCTTT,CATSRRGGGNTEAFF
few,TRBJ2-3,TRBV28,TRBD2,TGTGCCAGCAGCTCTATGACTAGCGGGAGAATAGTAGATACGCAGTATTTT,CASSSMTSGRIVDTQYF
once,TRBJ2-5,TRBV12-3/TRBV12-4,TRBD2,TGTGCCAGCTCGGGGACTAGCGGCAGTGGGGCGGTGGAGACCCAGTACTTC,CASSGTSGSGAVETQYF
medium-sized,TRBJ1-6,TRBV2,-,TGTGCCAGCAGTGAAGCGGACCATCGGAATTCACCCCTCCACTTT,CASSEADHRNSPLHF
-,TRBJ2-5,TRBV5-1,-,TGCGCCAGCAGCCCCACCTACCGACAGGACCGAGAGACCCAGTACTTC,CASSPTYRQDRETQYF